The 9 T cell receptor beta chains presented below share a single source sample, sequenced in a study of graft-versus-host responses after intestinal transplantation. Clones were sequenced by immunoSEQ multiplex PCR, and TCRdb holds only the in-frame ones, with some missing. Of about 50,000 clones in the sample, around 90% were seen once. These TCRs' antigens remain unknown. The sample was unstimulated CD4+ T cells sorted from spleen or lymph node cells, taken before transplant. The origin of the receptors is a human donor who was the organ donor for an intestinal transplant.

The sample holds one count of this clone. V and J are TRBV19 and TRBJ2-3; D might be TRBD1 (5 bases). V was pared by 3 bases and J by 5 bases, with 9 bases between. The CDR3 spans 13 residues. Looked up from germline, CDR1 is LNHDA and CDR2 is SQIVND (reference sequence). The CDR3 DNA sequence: TGTGCCAGTAGTATGGTAAGGGGAGATACGCAGTATTTT. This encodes CASSMVRGDTQYF.

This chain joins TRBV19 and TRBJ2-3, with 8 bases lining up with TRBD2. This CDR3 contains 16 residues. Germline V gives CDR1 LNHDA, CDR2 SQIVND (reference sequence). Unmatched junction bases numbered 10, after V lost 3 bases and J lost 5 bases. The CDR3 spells CASSIPGAGVKDTQYF. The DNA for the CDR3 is TGTGCCAGTAGTATCCCCGGAGCGGGAGTAAAAGATACGCAGTATTTT.

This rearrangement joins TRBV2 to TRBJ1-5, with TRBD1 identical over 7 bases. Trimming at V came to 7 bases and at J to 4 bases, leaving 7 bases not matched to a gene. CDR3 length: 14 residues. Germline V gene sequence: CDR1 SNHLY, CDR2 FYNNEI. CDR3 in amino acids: CASTRDRANQPQHF. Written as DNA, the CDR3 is TGTGCCAGCACTCGGGACAGAGCTAATCAGCCCCAGCATTTT.

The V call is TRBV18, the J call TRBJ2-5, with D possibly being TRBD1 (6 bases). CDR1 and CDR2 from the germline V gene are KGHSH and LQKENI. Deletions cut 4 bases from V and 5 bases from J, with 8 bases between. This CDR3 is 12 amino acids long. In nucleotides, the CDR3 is TGTGCCAGCTCACTAAGGGGGGAGACCCAGTACTTC. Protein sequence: CASSLRGETQYF.

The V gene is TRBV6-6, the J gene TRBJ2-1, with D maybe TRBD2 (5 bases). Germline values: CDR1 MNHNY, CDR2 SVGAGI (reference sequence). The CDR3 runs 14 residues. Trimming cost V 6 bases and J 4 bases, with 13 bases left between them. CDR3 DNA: TGTGCCAGCAGCCCGCGAGGGCGGTACAATGAGCAGTTCTTC. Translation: CASSPRGRYNEQFF.

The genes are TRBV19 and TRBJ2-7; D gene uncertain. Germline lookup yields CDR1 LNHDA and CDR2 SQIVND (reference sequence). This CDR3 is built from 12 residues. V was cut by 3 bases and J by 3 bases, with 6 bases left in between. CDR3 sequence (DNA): TGTGCCAGTAGTATGGCAATCTACGAGCAGTACTTC. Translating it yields CASSMAIYEQYF. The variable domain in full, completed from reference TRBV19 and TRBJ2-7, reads DGGITQSPKYLFRKEGQNVTLSCEQNLNHDAMYWYRQDPGQGLRLIYYSQIVNDFQKGDIAEGYSVSREKKESFPLTVTSAQKNPTAFYLCASSMAIYEQYFGPGTRLTVT.

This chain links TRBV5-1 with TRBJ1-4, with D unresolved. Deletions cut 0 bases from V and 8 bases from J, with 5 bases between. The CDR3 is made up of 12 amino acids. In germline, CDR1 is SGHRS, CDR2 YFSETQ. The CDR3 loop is CASSLAGEKLFF. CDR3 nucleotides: TGCGCCAGCAGCTTGGCGGGGGAAAAACTGTTTTTT. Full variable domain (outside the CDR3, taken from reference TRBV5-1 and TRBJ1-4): KAGVTQTPRYLIKTRGQQVTLSCSPISGHRSVSWYQQTPGQGLQFLFEYFSETQRNKGNFPGRFSGRQFSNSRSEMNVSTLELGDSALYLCASSLAGEKLFFGSGTQLSVL.

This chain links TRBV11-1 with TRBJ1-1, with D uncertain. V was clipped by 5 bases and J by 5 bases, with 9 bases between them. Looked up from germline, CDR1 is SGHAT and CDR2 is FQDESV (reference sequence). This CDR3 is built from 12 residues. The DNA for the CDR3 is TGTGCCAGCAGCCACGTTAGTACTGAAGCTTTCTTT. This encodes CASSHVSTEAFF.

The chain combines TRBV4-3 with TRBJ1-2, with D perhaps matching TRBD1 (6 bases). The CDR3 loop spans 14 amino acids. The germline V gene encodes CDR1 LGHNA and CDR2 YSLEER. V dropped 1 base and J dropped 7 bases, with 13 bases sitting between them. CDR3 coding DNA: TGCGCCAGCAGCCAAGTGACAGGTCTGAGTGGCTACACCTTC. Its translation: CASSQVTGLSGYTF.